This TCR beta chain was recorded in a study of graft-versus-host responses after intestinal transplantation. Trimming stripped 4 bases from V and 3 bases from J, with 16 bases between. Per germline, CDR1 SGHRS and CDR2 YFSETQ. The CDR3 is made up of 15 amino acids. Assay used: immunoSEQ multiplex PCR; TCRdb lists only in-frame clones, some missing. The data hold just under 100,000 clones, with around nine tenths observed a single time. This chain links TRBV5-1 with TRBJ1-2; D is perhaps TRBD1 (6 bases). Material: PBMCs, obtained approximately 470 days after intestinal transplant. The clonotype comes from a human patient who received an intestinal transplant, so some T cells may come from the graft donor. The CDR3 sequence: CASSPSGQADYGYTF. CDR3 bases: TGCGCCAGCAGCCCGTCGGGACAAGCTGACTATGGCTACACCTTC.